This T cell receptor beta chain was obtained from a study of technical replicates of blood from several donors. TCRdb keeps only in-frame clones here, not all; method: immunoSEQ multiplex PCR. This table has about 60,000 clones, about 90% appearing once. V was cut by 3 bases and J by 1 base, with 9 bases left in between. The length of the CDR3 is 14 residues. Germline values: CDR1 SEHNR, CDR2 FQNEAQ (reference sequence). The sequence came from a human donor in good health. Some clones in this sample may be carry-over from other donors' samples. Sequenced: PBMCs. The chain couples TRBV7-9 to TRBJ1-1; D possibly corresponds to TRBD1 (6 bases). Written as DNA, the CDR3 is TGTGCCAGCAGCTTTTGGACAGCGAACACTGAAGCTTTCTTT. This sequence encodes CASSFWTANTEAFF.